This paragraph covers one T cell receptor (beta chain) sequence. It lacks a known antigen. Within one base of it there is no much larger clone, and no base qualities were kept. This sample is part of a study of blood T cell repertoires in COVID-19 (dated by TCRdb to 2019 to 2021). Regarding the study in general: Samples from collaborators originated in the United States, Italy and Spain and spanned both the acute and convalescent phases of COVID-19. The prospective study material was composed of cDNA or gDNA derived from T cells, B-cell-depleted T cells, or PBMCs. The dataset comprised deeply sampled blood TCRbeta repertoires from subjects exposed to, actively infected with, or recovered from COVID-19. The repertoires were released in a freely available public database intended as a resource for research on the immune response to SARS-CoV-2. The samples were drawn from the first 160 participants of the ongoing ImmuneRACE study and from over a thousand subjects provided by 6 global collaborators. A de-identified subject ID, COVID-19 status, age in years and sex were almost always included in the sample metadata. Where available, HLA class I and class II types were taken from metadata supplied by the sample provider and were not determined by assay-based typing.

At one collaborating source in Seattle, patients were enrolled during active infection and were followed longitudinally through the course of disease. Collaborating institutions collected whole blood in K2EDTA tubes following their own protocols. For TCRbeta analysis, collaborators shipped samples in one of three forms: frozen whole blood, isolated PBMCs, or DNA extracted from either of those sample types. What the work shows at the level of the full study, not this receptor alone: The quantity of clinical and demographic metadata differed by source and by participant and was supplied without curation.

Sequences GTSNPN (CDR1) and SVGIG (CDR2) are obtained from the germline V gene (reference sequence). Reading from cysteine to phenylalanine, the CDR3 counts 17 amino acids. CDR3 DNA only is kept here, 51 bases in frame from base 1. V is cut by 2 bases and J by 2 bases, and the space between the germline ends is 21 bases. TCRbeta CDR3 regions were amplified from genomic DNA using the immunoSEQ Assay, a bias-controlled multiplex PCR. The paper's data handling went like this. Within the assay, amplification of reference gene primers was used to estimate how many nucleated cells each sample contained. To quantify the absolute abundance of each unique TCRbeta CDR3 rearrangement, sequence reads were collapsed and filtered. For each sample, productive Simpson clonality was calculated by taking the square root of Simpson's diversity index across productive rearrangements. TCRdb obtained this table from immuneACCESS and retained in-frame rearrangements with V and J assigned. These tables miss some clones; where compared with another copy, unresolved V genes account for less than half of the shortfall, and the remainder is unexplained. D and trimming were read from the DNA, whereas the V and J calls and clone size are those reported in that table. The sample table contains approximately 390,000 clones; only one count was recorded for around 87% of them. Roughly 2% of the sample is held by the ten biggest clonotypes.

The chain is encoded by TRBV30 joined to TRBJ1-1; the D region possibly corresponds to TRBD1 (5 bases align). The receptor was derived from a woman between 55 and 75 years old with COVID-19, enrolled during active disease. Sequenced: peripheral blood. The CDR3 here reads CAWSPGGFGVRNTEAFF. Here is the DNA: TGTGCCTGGAGTCCTGGGGGGTTTGGGGTGCGCAACACTGAAGCTTTCTTT.